This section outlines one TCR beta chain sequence together with its context. Its antigen is undetermined. The sample originates from a study of T cell repertoires in cytomegalovirus infection. About the study: In public TCR beta signatures, there were indications of both CMV infection and matching HLA type.

MiXCR, applied by TCRdb to the reads, yields one record per CDR3 protein. The sample records nearly 700,000 distinct CDR3 sequences, around 32% being singletons. CDR1 is SQVTM and CDR2 is ANQGSEA in the germline V gene. This CDR3 comprises 10 residues. V lost 6 bases, J lost 5 bases, and 5 bases lay in between. Notes on the study in general: HLA-C-restricted CMV clonotypes gave the most frequent clonotype in two of eight donors.

This specimen was cultured PBMCs, taken from culture after CMV antigen stimulation. This receptor was obtained from a human donor in good health (CMV status not recorded). Some clones in this sample may be carry-over from other donors' samples. V is TRBV29-1 and J is TRBJ2-1; D is unclear. CDR3 in DNA: TGCAGCGTCACAGACAATGAGCAGTTCTTC. Translating it yields CSVTDNEQFF.